Detailed here is one T cell receptor beta chain. These data originate in a study of control samples from healthy donors and cancer patients. Some clones are missing from TCRdb's copy, which holds only in-frame ones; the method was immunoSEQ multiplex PCR. Of roughly 88,000 clones in the sample, roughly 89% are singletons; the top ten hold roughly 15%. In germline, CDR1 is LNHNV, CDR2 YYDKDF (reference sequence). The V end lost 0 bases, the J end lost 7 bases, and 15 bases lay between the germline ends. This CDR3 has 15 residues. The chain joins TRBV15 to TRBJ1-1; possibly TRBD1 for D (5 bases). The material sequenced was blood. This clonotype was obtained from a man aged 50-59 years in good health. DNA of the CDR3: TGTGCCACCAGCAGAGAGTGGAACATTCAGGGTGAAGCTTTCTTT. It codes for CATSREWNIQGEAFF.